A selection of T cell receptor beta chains follows, all from one sample in a study of cytomegalovirus exposure and HLA in healthy donors. Produced via immunoSEQ multiplex PCR; TCRdb's table is partial and in-frame only. The sample comprises 190,000 or so clones, around 81% of which are singletons, and about 3% rests with the top ten. Sequenced input: PBMCs. These receptors all come from a young woman in good health and CMV-seropositive. CDR3s include the opening cysteine and the closing phenylalanine or tryptophan.

CDR3aa	j_gene	v_gene
CASSPGLAGGGVSTDTQYF	TRBJ2-3	TRBV5-1
CASSEGTRDRRSEKLFF	TRBJ1-4	TRBV6-1
CSVGEGRGQYF	TRBJ2-7	TRBV29-1
CASSELFGTGTSGGTQYF	TRBJ2-5	TRBV6-1
CASSTSRTSGGENYEQYF	TRBJ2-7	TRBV21-1
CASSSRDSLETQYF	TRBJ2-5	TRBV5-1
CASSEVPGSSYNEQFF	TRBJ2-1	TRBV6-1
CASSYGGLSGNTIYF	TRBJ1-3	TRBV6-5
CASSFSQGEGYTF	TRBJ1-2	TRBV7-9
CASSFGDTQYF	TRBJ2-3	TRBV5-6
CSVPSGVWKSGSYGYTF	TRBJ1-2	TRBV29-1
CASSLDSDYGYTF	TRBJ1-2	TRBV7-9
CASRRIGVEYGYTF	TRBJ1-2	TRBV6-5
CASSLQSANTEAFF	TRBJ1-1	TRBV11-2
CASSQDRRGERGYTF	TRBJ1-2	TRBV4-2
CASRIAGAPHEQYF	TRBJ2-7	TRBV6-1
CASSIGNSLNQPQHF	TRBJ1-5	TRBV19
CASSLWLAGGYTDTQYF	TRBJ2-3	TRBV5-4
CASSPGVGEKLFF	TRBJ1-4	TRBV5-1
CASSYSGDYGYTF	TRBJ1-2	TRBV6-5
CASSLGISGEQYF	TRBJ2-7	TRBV13
CASSWTGGTDTQYF	TRBJ2-3	TRBV7-2
CASSLGLVGTDTQYF	TRBJ2-3	TRBV5-8
CSVGGHRNDEQYF	TRBJ2-7	TRBV29-1
CASSILSQRDTLNILNYGYTF	TRBJ1-2	TRBV19
CASSVGGTGADEQFF	TRBJ2-1	TRBV9
CATKTSGGYNEQFF	TRBJ2-1	TRBV6-1
CASSSGGGKQFF	TRBJ2-1	TRBV7-9
CASSLELGTVPRSDEQFF	TRBJ2-1	TRBV5-6
CASSLNPPDSGGEQYF	TRBJ2-7	TRBV7-3
CASSLRDSGNEQFF	TRBJ2-1	TRBV5-1
CASSVAGGTYGYTF	TRBJ1-2	TRBV9
CASIPESGINTGELFF	TRBJ2-2	TRBV19
CASIGDGQNEQFF	TRBJ2-1	TRBV25-1
CASIKVTASNYGYTF	TRBJ1-2	TRBV6-6
CASSLEFGELFF	TRBJ1-4	TRBV11-2
CASSPGQGRQQYTF	TRBJ1-2	TRBV5-1
CASSFYPQGASSEQFF	TRBJ2-1	TRBV27
CASSPFGLSGEKLFF	TRBJ1-4	TRBV19
CASRSDRGSNQPQHF	TRBJ1-5	TRBV6-5
CAISGRGGDQGYEQYF	TRBJ2-7	TRBV10-3
CASSFPKSGDDEQFF	TRBJ2-1	TRBV5-4
CASSLRTGIGEKLFF	TRBJ1-4	TRBV2
CASSYLPRNTIYF	TRBJ1-3	TRBV6-6
CASSLKGQSYGYTF	TRBJ1-2	TRBV27
CASKGTGGGKLFF	TRBJ1-4	TRBV2
CASSQDSHPGQSNSPLHF	TRBJ1-6	TRBV4-1
CATSRKTGGEEKLFF	TRBJ1-4	TRBV15
CSRAGGPQETQYF	TRBJ2-5	TRBV6-6
CATSRDGSNTIYF	TRBJ1-3	TRBV15